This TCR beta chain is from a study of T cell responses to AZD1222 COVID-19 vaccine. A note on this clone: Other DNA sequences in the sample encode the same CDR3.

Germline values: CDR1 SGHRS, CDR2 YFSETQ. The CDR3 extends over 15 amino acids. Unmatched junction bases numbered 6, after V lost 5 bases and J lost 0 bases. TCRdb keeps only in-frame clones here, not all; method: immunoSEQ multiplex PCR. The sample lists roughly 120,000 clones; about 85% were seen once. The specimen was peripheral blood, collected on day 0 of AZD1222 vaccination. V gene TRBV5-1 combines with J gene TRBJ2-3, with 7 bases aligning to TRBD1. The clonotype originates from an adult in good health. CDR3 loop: CASSRDSTSTDTQYF. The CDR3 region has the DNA TGCGCCAGCAGTAGGGACAGCACTAGCACAGATACGCAGTATTTT.